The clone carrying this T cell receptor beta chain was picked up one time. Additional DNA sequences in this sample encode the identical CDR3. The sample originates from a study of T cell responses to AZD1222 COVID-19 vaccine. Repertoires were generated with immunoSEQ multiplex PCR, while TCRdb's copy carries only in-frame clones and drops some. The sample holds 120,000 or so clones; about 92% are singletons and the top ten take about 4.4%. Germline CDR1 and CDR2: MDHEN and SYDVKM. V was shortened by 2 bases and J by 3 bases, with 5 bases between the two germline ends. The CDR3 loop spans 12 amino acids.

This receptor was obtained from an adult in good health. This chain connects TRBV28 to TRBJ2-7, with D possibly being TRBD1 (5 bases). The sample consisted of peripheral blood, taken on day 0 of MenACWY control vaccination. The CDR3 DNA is TGTGCCAGCAGTTTACAGGGCTACGAGCAGTACGTC. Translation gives CASSLQGYEQYV.